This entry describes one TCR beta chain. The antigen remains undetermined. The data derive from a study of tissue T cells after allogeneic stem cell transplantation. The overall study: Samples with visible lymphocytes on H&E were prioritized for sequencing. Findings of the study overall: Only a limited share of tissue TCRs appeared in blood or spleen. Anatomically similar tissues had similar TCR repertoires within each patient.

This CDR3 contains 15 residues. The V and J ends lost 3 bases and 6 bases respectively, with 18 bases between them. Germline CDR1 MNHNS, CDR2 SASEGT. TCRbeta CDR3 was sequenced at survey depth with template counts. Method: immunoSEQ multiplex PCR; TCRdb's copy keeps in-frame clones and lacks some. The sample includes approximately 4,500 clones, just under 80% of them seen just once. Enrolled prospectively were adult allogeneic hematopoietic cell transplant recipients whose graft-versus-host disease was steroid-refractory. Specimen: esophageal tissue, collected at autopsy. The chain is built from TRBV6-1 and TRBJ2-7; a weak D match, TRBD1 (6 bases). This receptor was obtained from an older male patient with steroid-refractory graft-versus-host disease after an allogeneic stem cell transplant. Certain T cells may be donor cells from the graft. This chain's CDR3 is CASSDWTVTPGEQYF. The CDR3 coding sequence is TGTGCCAGCAGTGATTGGACAGTAACACCGGGCGAGCAGTACTTC.